The sequence of this TCR beta chain was determined in a study of CD8+ T cells in alopecia areata. Germline CDR1 SGHAT, CDR2 FQNNGV. V lost 5 bases and J lost 4, with 11 bases in between. The CDR3 consists of 13 residues. Following RNA extraction, reverse transcription yielded cDNA that acted as the sequencing template. Sequencing used immunoSEQ multiplex PCR; TCRdb keeps in-frame clones, though not all of them. The data show roughly 120,000 clones, with about 60% seen just once and around 2.8% held by the top ten. V usage is TRBV11-2 and J usage is TRBJ1-1; D remains unclear. The specimen was CD4+ T cells sorted from blood. This TCR was sampled from a human donor in good health. The CDR3 reads CASSLHRGTEAFF. As DNA, the CDR3 is TGTGCCAGCAGCCTCCATCGGGGCACTGAAGCTTTCTTT.